Below are 9 T cell receptor beta chains sequenced from a single sample in a study of blood T cell repertoires in COVID-19. The repertoire was sequenced with immunoSEQ multiplex PCR; TCRdb's copy has only in-frame clones and lacks some. Of some 150,000 clones listed, 84% are singletons. The specimen was peripheral blood. The receptor source for this set is a human donor in a cohort sampled during active COVID-19.

The chain employs TRBV10-3 and TRBJ1-1; D remains ambiguous. Germline V gives CDR1 ENHRY, CDR2 SYGVKD. With 4 bases removed from V and 0 bases from J, the gap between germline ends came to 6 bases. The CDR3 covers 13 residues. CDR3 sequence reads: CAISVQVNTEAFF. The CDR3 nucleotides are TGTGCCATCAGTGTCCAGGTGAACACTGAAGCTTTCTTT.

The V call is TRBV18, the J call TRBJ1-2; TRBD1 agrees at 7 bases. CDR1 KGHSH and CDR2 LQKENI come from the germline V gene. The CDR3 has 13 residues. Trimming took 6 bases from V and 4 from J; bases not matched to a gene: 5. CDR3 nucleotides: TGTGCCAGCTCTCCGGACAGGTCCTATGGCTACACCTTC. The encoded protein is CASSPDRSYGYTF.

The sample holds one count of this clone. The gene calls are TRBV27 and TRBJ2-3, with 8 bases lining up with TRBD2. Trimming took 0 bases from V and 5 from J; bases not matched to a gene: 7. The germline V gene has CDR1 MNHEY and CDR2 SMNVEV (reference sequence). This CDR3 contains 16 residues. CDR3 residues: CASSLSSGSRQDTQYF. The CDR3 bases are TGTGCCAGCAGTTTATCGAGCGGGAGTAGGCAAGATACGCAGTATTTT.

The V gene is TRBV3-1 (or the pseudogene TRBV3-2), the J gene TRBJ2-6, with 9 bases identical to TRBD2. With 5 bases clipped from V and 4 bases from J, the junction kept 6 bases outside the gene matches. The germline gives CDR1 LGHDT, CDR2 YNNKEL (reference sequence). This CDR3 is built from 16 residues. This chain's CDR3 is CASSASGAWGANVLTF. For the CDR3, the DNA is TGTGCCAGCAGCGCTAGCGGGGCCTGGGGGGCCAACGTCCTGACTTTC.

The chain has TRBV6-1 and TRBJ2-2, with 13 bases matching TRBD2. The trim removed 4 bases at V and 11 bases at J, leaving 10 bases unmatched. The CDR3 consists of 16 residues. CDR1 and CDR2 (germline): MNHNS, SASEGT. The DNA for the CDR3 is TGTGCCAGCAGTGCCGCCGGGACTAGCGGGACACACGAGCTGTTTTTT. Its translation is CASSAAGTSGTHELFF.

J is TRBJ2-3 and V is TRBV5-1; 7 bases are a match to TRBD2. Losses at the gene ends were 0 bases for V and 6 bases for J; bases not matched to a gene: 10. Germline CDR1 is SGHRS and CDR2 is YFSETQ. The CDR3 contains 16 residues. In nucleotides, the CDR3 is TGCGCCAGCAGCTTGGAGGGCGGGACTACCTCGGATACGCAGTATTTT. Translated: CASSLEGGTTSDTQYF.

The chain couples TRBV27 to TRBJ1-6; D is unclear. This CDR3 has 16 residues. V lost 3 bases, J lost 1 base, and 10 bases lay in between. Germline lookup yields CDR1 MNHEY and CDR2 SMNVEV (reference sequence). CDR3 nucleotides: TGTGCCAGCAGTTTTCGGGGAGGGTCCTATAATTCACCCCTCCACTTT. Its translation: CASSFRGGSYNSPLHF.

The chain joins TRBV6-6 to TRBJ1-2; 8 bases are shared with TRBD1. The CDR3 consists of 16 residues. Per germline, CDR1 MNHNY and CDR2 SVGAGI (reference sequence). With 5 bases clipped from V and 3 bases from J, the junction kept 11 bases outside the gene matches. The CDR3 nucleotides are TGTGCCAGCAGTGGAACAACAGGGGGTGGAGACTATGGCTACACCTTC. Translation gives CASSGTTGGGDYGYTF.

This clone has just a few counts. The V gene is TRBV18, the J gene TRBJ1-1; TRBD1 matches 8 bases. The CDR3 has 17 residues. Germline assignment: CDR1 KGHSH and CDR2 LQKENI. V shed 2 bases and J 4 bases; nucleotides not matched to a gene: 12. This CDR3 is CASSPTVQGATSTEAFF. CDR3 bases: TGTGCCAGCTCACCAACAGTGCAGGGGGCAACGAGCACTGAAGCTTTCTTT.